One sample yielded the 19 T cell receptor beta chains listed below, sequenced in a study of cytomegalovirus exposure and HLA in healthy donors. 13 Jbeta primers and 60 Vbeta primers were used for the PCR. Repertoires were generated with immunoSEQ multiplex PCR, while TCRdb's copy carries only in-frame clones and drops some. The table shows approximately 150,000 clones, with roughly 76% occurring only once. Sequenced material: PBMCs. All receptors derive from a female donor in good health and CMV-seronegative.

V gene TRBV5-1 combines with J gene TRBJ2-5; 7 bases line up with TRBD1. This CDR3 has 15 residues. Per germline, CDR1 SGHRS and CDR2 YFSETQ. The V and J ends lost 4 bases and 2 bases, in that order; junction bases with no gene match: 8. This CDR3 reads CASSLSGTEQETQYF. The CDR3 coding sequence is TGCGCCAGCAGCCTGTCGGGGACAGAGCAAGAGACCCAGTACTTC.

This chain links TRBV6-5 with TRBJ1-4, with 7 bases matching TRBD1. The CDR3 is 14 amino acids. V shed 4 bases and J 5 bases; nucleotides not matched to a gene: 4. Germline V gene sequence: CDR1 MNHEY, CDR2 SVGAGI. This CDR3 is CASSLARGNEKLFF. CDR3 bases: TGTGCCAGCAGTTTGGCCAGGGGGAATGAAAAACTGTTTTTT.

This clone came up once. J is TRBJ2-7 and V is TRBV15, with D possibly matching TRBD1 (5 bases). The CDR3 covers 15 residues. V lost 5 bases to trimming and J lost 1 base, with 15 bases between them. Germline assignment: CDR1 LNHNV and CDR2 YYDKDF (reference sequence). The CDR3 DNA reads as TGTGCCACCAGCCTTACGACGCAGGGATCCTACGAGCAGTACTTC. It is translated as CATSLTTQGSYEQYF.

The chain couples TRBV27 to TRBJ2-2, with 7 bases that match TRBD2. Germline CDR1 MNHEY, CDR2 SMNVEV (reference sequence). The CDR3 totals 15 residues. Trimming at V came to 11 bases and at J to 4 bases, leaving 13 bases not matched to a gene. The CDR3, as DNA: TGTGCCGTTTTACGGGGAGGGGCGGGCACCGGGGAGCTGTTTTTT. Its translation is CAVLRGGAGTGELFF.

This clone appeared a single time. The chain joins TRBV30 to TRBJ1-3; D not certain. The V gene's germline CDR1 is GTSNPN and CDR2 SVGIG (reference sequence). This CDR3 is built from 17 residues. V lost 0 bases to trimming and J lost 0 bases, with 15 bases between them. This CDR3 is CAWSVSRSARSGNTIYF. As DNA, the CDR3 is TGTGCCTGGAGTGTATCTCGCAGCGCCCGCTCTGGAAACACCATATATTTT.

The V and J genes are TRBV2 and TRBJ2-1, with TRBD2 matching over 7 bases. The CDR3 consists of 16 residues. Germline V gene data show CDR1 as SNHLY and CDR2 as FYNNEI. Trimming at V came to 1 base and at J to 3 bases, leaving 6 bases not matched to a gene. CDR3 DNA sequence: TGTGCCAGCAGTGAAGTCCGACTAGCCGTCTACAATGAGCAGTTCTTC. As protein: CASSEVRLAVYNEQFF. The full variable domain, rest sourced from reference TRBV2 and TRBJ2-1, is EPEVTQTPSHQVTQMGQEVILRCVPISNHLYFYWYRQILGQKVEFLVSFYNNEISEKSEIFDDQFSVERPDGSNFTLKIRSTKLEDSAMYFCASSEVRLAVYNEQFFGPGTRLTVL.

The chain links TRBV19 to TRBJ1-4; the D is unclear. The germline V gene encodes CDR1 LNHDA and CDR2 SQIVND (reference sequence). This CDR3 has 14 residues. V gave up 1 base and J gave up 3 bases, with 6 bases separating them. The CDR3 loop reads CASSIVGSNEKLFF. CDR3 DNA sequence: TGTGCCAGTAGTATAGTGGGCTCTAATGAAAAACTGTTTTTT. The full variable domain, rest sourced from reference TRBV19 and TRBJ1-4, is DGGITQSPKYLFRKEGQNVTLSCEQNLNHDAMYWYRQDPGQGLRLIYYSQIVNDFQKGDIAEGYSVSREKKESFPLTVTSAQKNPTAFYLCASSIVGSNEKLFFGSGTQLSVL.

The rearrangement links TRBV10-3 to TRBJ2-2, with TRBD2 matching over 12 bases. V lost 5 bases and J lost 3; bases outside the gene matches: 13. Looked up from germline, CDR1 is ENHRY and CDR2 is SYGVKD. This CDR3 has 19 residues. The CDR3: CAISRAFLAGGTDTGELFF. The CDR3 DNA follows: TGTGCCATCAGTCGCGCGTTCCTAGCGGGAGGGACTGACACCGGGGAGCTGTTTTTT.

This clone was counted between two and nine times. The gene calls are TRBV7-9 and TRBJ2-7; D possibly corresponds to TRBD1 (5 bases). The germline CDR1 and CDR2 sequences are SEHNR and FQNEAQ (reference sequence). The V gene lost 7 bases and the J gene lost 3 bases, with 10 bases spanning the gap. This CDR3 contains 12 residues. CDR3 sequence reads: CASTSDSYEQYF. Written as DNA, the CDR3 is TGTGCCAGCACCTCAGACAGCTACGAGCAGTACTTC.

This chain links TRBV7-3 with TRBJ2-2; D gene ambiguous. V shed 2 bases and J shed 1 base, with 11 bases lying between them. Per germline, CDR1 SGHTA and CDR2 FQGTGA. This CDR3 contains 16 residues. CDR3 nucleotide sequence: TGTGCCAGCAGCTTACCCATTCCAGGGAACACCGGGGAGCTGTTTTTT. Encoded protein: CASSLPIPGNTGELFF.

V is TRBV29-1 and J is TRBJ1-2; TRBD1 aligns across 10 bases. V was pared by 7 bases and J by 4 bases, with 3 bases of the junction left unmatched. Germline assignment: CDR1 SQVTM and CDR2 ANQGSEA. CDR3 length: 12 residues. The DNA of the CDR3 is TGCAGCGCCGACAGGGGGCCCTATGGCTACACCTTC. Its protein is CSADRGPYGYTF.

A note on this clone: At one end the junction does not follow the germline gene, possibly because of a read error. The gene calls are TRBV7-7 and TRBJ2-5; 9 positions match TRBD1. This CDR3 has 13 residues. Germline V gives CDR1 SSHAT, CDR2 FNYEAQ (reference sequence). CDR3 sequence: CASSRDREETQYF. The CDR3, as DNA: TGTGCTAGCAGCCGGGACAGGGAAGAGACCCAGTACTTC.

V is TRBV19 and J is TRBJ1-1; D possibly corresponds to TRBD1 (5 bases). V lost 9 bases and J lost 1, with 15 bases in between. Germline V lookup: CDR1 LNHDA, CDR2 SQIVND (reference sequence). The CDR3 loop spans 14 amino acids. The CDR3 sequence: CASCKTDRNTEAFF. In DNA form, the CDR3 reads TGTGCCAGCTGTAAAACTGACAGGAACACTGAAGCTTTCTTT.

The chain is built from TRBV29-1 and TRBJ1-5, with 8 bases aligning to TRBD1. This CDR3 region has 13 residues. The V and J ends lost 5 bases and 8 bases, in that order; junction bases with no gene match: 8. Germline CDR1 is SQVTM and CDR2 is ANQGSEA. The CDR3 reads CSVFGQGEEPQHF. In DNA form, the CDR3 reads TGCAGCGTTTTTGGACAGGGTGAGGAGCCCCAGCATTTT.

The chain is built from TRBV11-2 and TRBJ2-7; 9 bases map to TRBD2. V lost 8 bases and J lost 4; bases outside the gene matches: 12. The CDR3 is 15 amino acids. Germline V lookup: CDR1 SGHAT, CDR2 FQNNGV. CDR3 sequence: CASHRLAGGQYEQYF. The CDR3 DNA reads TGTGCCAGCCACCGGCTGGCGGGGGGGCAGTACGAGCAGTACTTC.

The rearrangement joins TRBV9 to TRBJ2-2; D might be TRBD1 (6 bases). Germline values: CDR1 SGDLS, CDR2 YYNGEE. Trimming took 4 bases from V and 3 from J, leaving 16 bases between them. The CDR3 is made up of 16 amino acids. The CDR3 bases are TGTGCCAGCAGCCCCCGGACAGTGCCAGACACCGGGGAGCTGTTTTTT. The encoded protein is CASSPRTVPDTGELFF.

The J gene is TRBJ2-3, the V gene TRBV4-1; no firm D call. The CDR3 has 15 amino acids. The ends were cut back, 1 base at V and 5 bases at J, with 13 bases in the middle. Germline V gene lookup returns CDR1 MGHRA and CDR2 YSYEKL. CDR3 sequence reads: CASSQGAPTRDTQYF. The CDR3 nucleotides are TGCGCCAGCAGCCAAGGGGCTCCAACCAGAGATACGCAGTATTTT.

This clone was detected only a few times. The chain is built from TRBV4-1 and TRBJ2-7, with D possibly matching TRBD1 (5 bases). The germline V and J ends were trimmed by 4 bases and 5 bases, with 12 bases remaining between them. The CDR3 runs to 13 residues. Germline CDR1 is MGHRA and CDR2 is YSYEKL. This CDR3 is CASSLRRGNEQYF. CDR3 coding DNA: TGCGCCAGCAGCCTACGAAGGGGTAACGAGCAGTACTTC.

The V and J genes are TRBV6-6 and TRBJ1-5; 8 bases map to TRBD1. The J segment lost 5 bases and the V segment lost 4 bases, leaving 7 bases of the junction unmatched. CDR1 is MNHNY, CDR2 SVGAGI, per germline (reference sequence). CDR3 length equals 15 residues. For the CDR3, the DNA is TGTGCCAGCAGTTCGGACAGGGCCAAAGATCAGCCCCAGCATTTT. It yields the protein CASSSDRAKDQPQHF.